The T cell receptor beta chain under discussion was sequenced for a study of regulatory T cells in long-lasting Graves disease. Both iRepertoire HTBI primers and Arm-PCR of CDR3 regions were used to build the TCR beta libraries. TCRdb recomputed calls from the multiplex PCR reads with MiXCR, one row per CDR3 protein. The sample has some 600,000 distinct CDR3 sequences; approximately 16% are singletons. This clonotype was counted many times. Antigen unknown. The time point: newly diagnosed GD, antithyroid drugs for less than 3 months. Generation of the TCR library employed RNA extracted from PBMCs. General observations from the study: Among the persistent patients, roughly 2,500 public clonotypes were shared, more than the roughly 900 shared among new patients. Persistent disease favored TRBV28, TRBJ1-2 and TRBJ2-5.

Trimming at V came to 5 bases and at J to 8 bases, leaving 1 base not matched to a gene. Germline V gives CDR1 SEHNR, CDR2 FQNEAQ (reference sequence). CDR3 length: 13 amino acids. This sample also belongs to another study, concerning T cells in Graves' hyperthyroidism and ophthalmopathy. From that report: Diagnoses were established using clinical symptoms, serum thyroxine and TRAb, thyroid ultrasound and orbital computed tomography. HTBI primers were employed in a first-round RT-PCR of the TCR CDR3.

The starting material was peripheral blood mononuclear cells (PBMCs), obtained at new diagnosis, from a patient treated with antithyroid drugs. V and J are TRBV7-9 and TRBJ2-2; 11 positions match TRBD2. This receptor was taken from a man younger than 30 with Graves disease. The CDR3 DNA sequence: TGTGCCAGCAGCCGACTAGCGGGAGGGGAGCTGTTTTTT. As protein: CASSRLAGGELFF. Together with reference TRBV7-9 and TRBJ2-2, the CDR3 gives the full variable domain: DTGVSQNPRHKITKRGQNVTFRCDPISEHNRLYWYRQTLGQGPEFLTYFQNEAQLEKSRLLSDRFSAERPKGSFSTLEIQRTEQGDSAMYLCASSRLAGGELFFGEGSRLTVL.